What follows are 20 T cell receptor beta chains derived from one specimen sequenced in a study of blood T cell repertoires in COVID-19 (dated by TCRdb to 2020 to 2021). The library was produced with the immunoSEQ multiplex PCR assay. TCRdb limited this immuneACCESS table to in-frame rearrangements with V and J called. A share of clones is missing; checked studies link under half to unresolved V genes, and the rest is unexplained. The sample table contains about 250,000 clones; only one count was recorded for about 83% of them. The top ten hold approximately 1.5% of the sample. The sequencing input was peripheral blood. All receptors derive from a woman aged 40-49 years who had recovered from COVID-19.

The gene calls are TRBV19 and TRBJ2-7; 7 nucleotides agree with TRBD1. J gave up 3 bases and V 4 bases, and 6 bases lay outside the gene matches. CDR3 length: 14 residues. The V gene's germline CDR1 is LNHDA and CDR2 SQIVND (reference sequence). CDR3 protein: CASSNGQGVYEQYF. The CDR3 DNA reads as TGTGCCAGTAGTAATGGTCAGGGGGTCTACGAGCAGTACTTC.

The chain couples TRBV7-9 to TRBJ1-4; 8 nucleotides line up with TRBD1. CDR3 length equals 13 residues. Germline CDR1 reads SEHNR; CDR2 reads FQNEAQ (reference sequence). V was clipped by 1 base and J by 10 bases; unmatched bases: 2. In DNA, the CDR3 is TGTGCCAGCAGCTTAGACAGGGGGGGAAAACTGTTTTTT. Protein product: CASSLDRGGKLFF.

The chain links TRBV5-4 to TRBJ2-2, with 10 bases fitting TRBD1. Per the germline V gene, CDR1 is SGHNT and CDR2 is YYREEE (reference sequence). V gave up 0 bases and J gave up 7 bases; unmatched junction bases: 6. The CDR3 sequence is 16 residues long. The CDR3 region is CASSLATTGGVGELFF. CDR3 coding DNA: TGTGCCAGCAGCTTGGCTACGACAGGGGGCGTCGGGGAGCTGTTTTTT. Filled out from reference TRBV5-4 and TRBJ2-2, the complete variable domain reads ETGVTQSPTHLIKTRGQQVTLRCSSQSGHNTVSWYQQALGQGPQFIFQYYREEENGRGNFPPRFSGLQFPNYSSELNVNALELDDSALYLCASSLATTGGVGELFFGEGSRLTVL.

This sequence joins TRBV15 and TRBJ1-5, with 8 nucleotides matching TRBD1. Germline V gene sequence: CDR1 LNHNV, CDR2 YYDKDF (reference sequence). This CDR3 has 14 amino acids. With 1 base clipped from V and 11 bases from J, the junction kept 7 bases outside the gene matches. The CDR3 region has the DNA TGTGCCACCAGCAGAGGGGGGACAGGCGCATCCCAGCATTTT. Translating gives CATSRGGTGASQHF.

The genes are TRBV18 and TRBJ1-1, with 7 bases fitting TRBD1. This CDR3 region has 16 residues. The V gene end was trimmed by 3 bases and the J gene end by 1 base; junction bases not matched to a gene: 8. Germline V CDR1 and CDR2: KGHSH, LQKENI. The CDR3 loop reads CASSPFSGTENTEAFF. The CDR3 bases are TGTGCCAGCTCACCCTTTTCCGGGACAGAGAACACTGAAGCTTTCTTT.

CDR3 amino acids: CASSLESGANVLTF. CDR3 nucleotide sequence: TGTGCCAGCAGTCTAGAGTCTGGGGCCAACGTCCTGACTTTC. The rearrangement uses TRBV6-5 and TRBJ2-6; no firm D call. The CDR3 has 14 residues. CDR1 MNHEY and CDR2 SVGAGI come from the germline V gene. Trimming stripped 5 bases from V and 1 base from J, with 6 bases between.

The chain couples TRBV6-6 to TRBJ1-5; weak D call: TRBD1 (6 bases). The CDR3 sequence is 14 residues long. V was trimmed by 4 bases and J by 6 bases, leaving 13 bases between them. Germline CDR1 is MNHNY and CDR2 is SVGAGI (reference sequence). CDR3 in amino acids: CASSFSGVGQPQHF. The CDR3 region has the DNA TGTGCCAGCAGTTTCTCAGGGGTGGGTCAGCCCCAGCATTTT.

CDR3: CASSQLAGKNTGELFF. CDR3 DNA sequence: TGTGCCAGCAGCCAGTTAGCGGGGAAAAACACCGGGGAGCTGTTTTTT. The V call is TRBV3-1 (or the pseudogene TRBV3-2), the J call TRBJ2-2; 8 bases line up with TRBD2. The germline V gene has CDR1 LGHDT and CDR2 YNNKEL (reference sequence). This CDR3 spans 16 amino acids. Trimming took 3 bases from V and 2 from J; bases not matched to a gene: 5.

Of note for this clone: Other nucleotide sequences in the sample specify the same CDR3. J is TRBJ1-2 and V is TRBV4-1; 9 bases are shared with TRBD1. V was pared by 1 base and J by 2 bases, with 2 bases of the junction left unmatched. Germline V CDR1 and CDR2: MGHRA, YSYEKL. The CDR3 is 15 residues long. The CDR3 DNA follows: TGCGCCAGCAGCCAAGTCGGGACAGGGAACTATGGCTACACCTTC. Its protein product is CASSQVGTGNYGYTF.

The chain combines TRBV11-3 with TRBJ2-1; unclear D gene. This CDR3 is 15 amino acids long. In germline, CDR1 is SGHNT, CDR2 YENEEA. With 2 bases removed from V and 6 bases from J, the gap between germline ends came to 14 bases. CDR3 nucleotides: TGTGCCAGCAGCTTATTTGAGCGCTCGGTCAATGAGCAGTTCTTC. Translated: CASSLFERSVNEQFF.

This clone was seen a handful of times. The chain is built from TRBV5-1 and TRBJ1-5; D is unclear. Trimming took off 4 bases at V and 3 bases at J, with 8 bases between the two ends. The CDR3 runs to 13 residues. Germline-derived CDR1 and CDR2 are SGHRS and YFSETQ. As DNA, the CDR3 is TGCGCCAGCAGCGCGGAGGTCAATCAGCCCCAGCATTTT. Protein product: CASSAEVNQPQHF.

This chain joins TRBV7-2 and TRBJ2-6; 8 bases are shared with TRBD2. V was clipped by 2 bases and J by 4 bases; unmatched bases: 4. CDR1 and CDR2 (germline): SGHTA, FQGNSA. The CDR3 has 16 residues. CDR3 sequence: CASSLRGGYGANVLTF. CDR3 DNA sequence: TGTGCCAGCAGCTTACGGGGGGGGTACGGGGCCAACGTCCTGACTTTC.

The chain has TRBV6-5 and TRBJ1-4, with D perhaps TRBD1 (6 bases). V lost 6 bases and J lost 4, with 15 bases in between. The germline V gene encodes CDR1 MNHEY and CDR2 SVGAGI. The CDR3 has 15 amino acids. The CDR3 protein is CASSYKTGINEKLFF. CDR3 coding DNA: TGTGCCAGCAGCTATAAGACAGGAATTAATGAAAAACTGTTTTTT.

The rearrangement joins TRBV28 to TRBJ1-2; tentative D call: TRBD1 (5 bases). CDR1 and CDR2 (germline): MDHEN, SYDVKM. This CDR3 has 14 residues. V lost 10 bases and J lost 0, with 15 bases in between. Here the CDR3 reads CATRGTPANYGYTF. CDR3 bases: TGTGCCACACGGGGGACTCCGGCTAACTATGGCTACACCTTC.

This chain connects TRBV2 to TRBJ1-6; D uncertain. Germline CDR1 and CDR2: SNHLY and FYNNEI. Trimming removed 9 bases at V and 10 bases at J, with 19 bases between. The CDR3 totals 14 residues. Here the CDR3 DNA reads TGTGCCAGTGCCGGGGAAGGCACGACGTCACCCCTCCACTTT. It translates to CASAGEGTTSPLHF.

The CDR3 reads CASSPLNEKLFF. The DNA of the CDR3 is TGTGCCAGCAGTCCCCTAAATGAAAAACTGTTTTTT. V is TRBV28 and J is TRBJ1-4; D unresolved. The CDR3 runs to 12 residues. V was trimmed by 5 bases and J by 5 bases, leaving 6 bases between them. CDR1 is MDHEN, CDR2 SYDVKM, per germline.

The rearrangement joins TRBV10-3 to TRBJ2-7; D remains ambiguous. Per germline, CDR1 ENHRY and CDR2 SYGVKD. The CDR3 loop spans 12 amino acids. Trimming cost V 4 bases and J 3 bases, with 7 bases left between them. CDR3 nucleotides: TGTGCCATCAGTGGGGCAGACTACGAGCAGTACTTC. Amino acid sequence: CAISGADYEQYF.

V and J are TRBV7-2 and TRBJ1-5, with TRBD1 matching over 7 bases. The CDR3 is made up of 15 amino acids. Trimming removed 5 bases from V and 1 base from J; junction bases left unmatched: 5. Germline V lookup: CDR1 SGHTA, CDR2 FQGNSA. CDR3 sequence: CASSAHRGSNQPQHF. In DNA, the CDR3 is TGTGCCAGCAGCGCCCACAGGGGAAGCAATCAGCCCCAGCATTTT.

The chain carries TRBV27 and TRBJ1-5; possible D gene TRBD1, 6 bases. Trimming took 5 bases from V and 5 from J, leaving 19 bases between them. The CDR3 has 16 amino acids. Germline values: CDR1 MNHEY, CDR2 SMNVEV (reference sequence). Written as DNA, the CDR3 is TGTGCCAGCAGTACGACAGGCCAAGAACTTCATCAGCCCCAGCATTTT. Residues: CASSTTGQELHQPQHF.

The chain couples TRBV5-1 to TRBJ1-2; tentatively, D is TRBD1 (6 bases). Germline-derived CDR1 and CDR2 are SGHRS and YFSETQ. The CDR3 has 16 amino acids. Trimming took 4 bases from V and 4 from J, leaving 20 bases between them. In nucleotides, the CDR3 is TGCGCCAGCAGCGCCGGGAGGACAGAGAGCGGCTATGGCTACACCTTC. Its translation is CASSAGRTESGYGYTF. The full variable domain, rest sourced from reference TRBV5-1 and TRBJ1-2, is KAGVTQTPRYLIKTRGQQVTLSCSPISGHRSVSWYQQTPGQGLQFLFEYFSETQRNKGNFPGRFSGRQFSNSRSEMNVSTLELGDSALYLCASSAGRTESGYGYTFGSGTRLTVV.